This passage covers 11 T cell receptor beta chains from one sample sequenced in a study of blood T cell repertoires in COVID-19. Using immunoSEQ multiplex PCR, the repertoire was profiled, and TCRdb retains in-frame clones only, with some absent. There are some 490,000 clones in the sample; 88% occur only once, and 7% to 10% lies in the top ten. Sequencing input: PBMCs or T cells enriched from blood (not recorded which). The source of these receptors is a woman in her sixties or seventies who had recovered from COVID-19.

The rearrangement uses TRBV9 and TRBJ1-5; no clear D gene. The CDR3 is made up of 15 amino acids. The V gene's germline CDR1 is SGDLS and CDR2 YYNGEE. V was pared by 0 bases and J by 1 base, with 8 bases between. The CDR3 region is CASSVGSESNQPQHF. The CDR3 region has the DNA TGTGCCAGCAGCGTAGGTTCTGAGAGCAATCAGCCCCAGCATTTT.

The chain links TRBV27 to TRBJ2-2; a weak D match, TRBD1 (6 bases). Trimming removed 2 bases from V and 0 bases from J, with 10 bases in between. Germline V gives CDR1 MNHEY, CDR2 SMNVEV (reference sequence). The CDR3 consists of 16 residues. The CDR3 protein is CASSLKGGANTGELFF. Here the CDR3 DNA reads TGTGCCAGCAGTTTAAAAGGGGGAGCGAACACCGGGGAGCTGTTTTTT.

The gene calls are TRBV5-4 and TRBJ1-6, with TRBD1 matching over 7 bases. CDR3 size: 18 residues. Germline trimming cut 4 bases from V and 9 bases from J; bases unmatched to any gene: 19. CDR1 and CDR2 from the germline V gene are SGHNT and YYREEE (reference sequence). The CDR3 nucleotides read TGTGCCAGCAGCCCACGGACCTCACAGGGGATTCGGATTTCACCCCTCCACTTT. This sequence encodes CASSPRTSQGIRISPLHF. Using reference TRBV5-4 and TRBJ1-6 for the parts outside the CDR3, the full variable domain is ETGVTQSPTHLIKTRGQQVTLRCSSQSGHNTVSWYQQALGQGPQFIFQYYREEENGRGNFPPRFSGLQFPNYSSELNVNALELDDSALYLCASSPRTSQGIRISPLHFGNGTRLTVT.

The chain carries TRBV5-4 and TRBJ1-2; 7 bases agree with TRBD1. There are 13 residues in the CDR3. The trim removed 0 bases at V and 6 bases at J, leaving 2 bases unmatched. CDR1 and CDR2 (germline): SGHNT, YYREEE (reference sequence). The CDR3 here is CASSLGRGDGYTF. The CDR3 coding sequence is TGTGCCAGCAGCTTGGGCAGGGGGGATGGCTACACCTTC.

The rearrangement joins TRBV7-6 to TRBJ2-3, with D tentatively TRBD1 (5 bases). The germline V and J ends were trimmed by 4 bases and 12 bases, with 17 bases remaining between them. CDR3 length: 13 residues. Germline CDR1 SGHVS, CDR2 FNYEAQ. The CDR3 coding sequence is TGTGCCAGCAGCTCCGAAGGGGCCAAGGTTCAGTATTTT. Residues: CASSSEGAKVQYF.

This chain connects TRBV4-1 to TRBJ1-1; 7 bases match TRBD1. The CDR3 contains 15 residues. Germline loops: CDR1 MGHRA, CDR2 YSYEKL. V was pared by 1 base and J by 0 bases, with 2 bases of the junction left unmatched. The DNA for the CDR3 is TGCGCCAGCAGCCAAGGGGACAGAATGAACACTGAAGCTTTCTTT. Protein: CASSQGDRMNTEAFF.

V is TRBV7-2 and J is TRBJ2-5; perhaps TRBD2 as D (7 bases). The V and J ends lost 4 bases and 1 base respectively, with 10 bases between them. Germline V gene lookup returns CDR1 SGHTA and CDR2 FQGNSA. This CDR3 region has 14 residues. In DNA, the CDR3 is TGTGCCAGCAGCTCGCGGGGGCCCCAAGAGACCCAGTACTTC. It encodes CASSSRGPQETQYF.

The gene calls are TRBV3-1 (or the pseudogene TRBV3-2) and TRBJ2-3; D is unresolved. Trimming stripped 4 bases from V and 1 base from J, with 15 bases between. Germline CDR1 LGHDT, CDR2 YNNKEL (reference sequence). The CDR3 has 16 amino acids. CDR3 sequence reads: CASSRLNPRGTDTQYF. Here the CDR3 DNA reads TGTGCCAGCAGCCGACTGAACCCTCGGGGCACAGATACGCAGTATTTT.

The chain links TRBV3-1 (or the pseudogene TRBV3-2) to TRBJ1-5; a weak D match, TRBD1 (6 bases). CDR3 length: 15 amino acids. V was cut by 1 base and J by 3 bases, with 10 bases left in between. Germline V CDR1 and CDR2: LGHDT, YNNKEL (reference sequence). CDR3 in DNA: TGTGCCAGCAGCCAAGCAGGGGTGGTCAATCAGCCCCAGCATTTT. Translating gives CASSQAGVVNQPQHF.

The rearrangement uses TRBV29-1 and TRBJ1-2; 7 positions match TRBD1. The CDR3 sequence is 14 residues long. Germline V gene lookup returns CDR1 SQVTM and CDR2 ANQGSEA. Trimming took 7 bases from V and 0 from J; bases not matched to a gene: 8. Here the CDR3 reads CSAYSGGANYGYTF. The CDR3 DNA sequence: TGCAGCGCATACTCAGGGGGAGCTAACTATGGCTACACCTTC.

This clone has just one count. The V and J genes are TRBV3-1 (or the pseudogene TRBV3-2) and TRBJ2-7; 9 bases match TRBD2. J was trimmed by 1 base and V by 2 bases; bases with no gene match: 9. Germline loops: CDR1 LGHDT, CDR2 YNNKEL (reference sequence). The length of the CDR3 is 17 residues. CDR3 in amino acids: CASSQLISGGLSYEQYF. The DNA for the CDR3 is TGTGCCAGCAGCCAACTGATAAGCGGGGGGTTATCCTACGAGCAGTACTTC.